These 8 T cell receptor beta chains share one sample of origin, sequenced in a study of low-dose radiotherapy and immunotherapy resistance in tumors. Time point here: after trial treatment. Specified treatment: LDRT plus nivolumab, ipilimumab, low-dose cyclophosphamide and aspirin (RACIN trial). Gene-specific TRAV and TRBV primers were used for first-strand cDNA, covering alpha and beta chains. Over roughly 20 PCR cycles, TCRs were amplified from a constant-region primer and V-primer adapter. TCRdb re-called the reads with MiXCR, one entry per CDR3 protein. The table records tens of thousands of distinct CDR3 sequences, 17% of them present only once. Source: PBMCs, taken after low-dose radiotherapy plus immunotherapy. The source of these receptors is a male donor with prostate cancer.

This clonotype was seen repeatedly, ten times or more. This chain links TRBV28 with TRBJ2-5; 13 bases are shared with TRBD2. V lost 4 bases, J lost 8 bases, and 10 bases stayed unmatched. Germline V gives CDR1 MDHEN, CDR2 SYDVKM. The CDR3 totals 16 residues. CDR3 DNA: TGTGCCAGCAGTTACCCAGGACTAGCGGGAGATCATACCCAGTACTTC. Translating it yields CASSYPGLAGDHTQYF.

This clonotype has a count of ten or more. The chain links TRBV20-1 to TRBJ2-7; no definite D call. Germline lookup yields CDR1 DFQATT and CDR2 SNEGSKA (reference sequence). Deletions cut 5 bases from V and 0 bases from J, with 11 bases between. This CDR3 comprises 13 residues. Here the CDR3 reads CSAQQGLSYEQYF. The CDR3 DNA reads TGCAGTGCTCAGCAAGGGCTCTCCTACGAGCAGTACTTC.

At least ten counts were recorded for this clonotype. This sequence joins TRBV20-1 and TRBJ2-1; D not resolved. Germline CDR1 and CDR2: DFQATT and SNEGSKA (reference sequence). The CDR3 is 12 amino acids. V was clipped by 5 bases and J by 6 bases, with 11 bases between them. This CDR3 is CSASVWGNEQFF. As DNA, the CDR3 is TGCAGTGCTTCCGTTTGGGGCAATGAGCAGTTCTTC.

This clonotype was counted at least ten times. The rearrangement links TRBV20-1 to TRBJ2-5; 13 bases line up with TRBD2. The germline V gene has CDR1 DFQATT and CDR2 SNEGSKA (reference sequence). The junction had 7 bases not matched to a gene; V was cut back by 1 base and J by 5 bases. The CDR3 is 16 amino acids. DNA of the CDR3: TGCAGTGCTAGAGCGAGGACTAGCGGGAGAGGGGAGACCCAGTACTTC. It yields the protein CSARARTSGRGETQYF.

This clonotype was seen more than once but under ten times. This chain joins TRBV19 and TRBJ1-5; D unresolved. Germline V CDR1 and CDR2: LNHDA, SQIVND (reference sequence). V lost 7 bases and J lost 0, with 10 bases in between. CDR3 length: 14 residues. Here the CDR3 DNA reads TGTGCCAGTATACTAAGCAATAGCAATCAGCCCCAGCATTTT. It is translated as CASILSNSNQPQHF.

The chain links TRBV14 to TRBJ2-3, with D unresolved. This CDR3 region has 13 residues. Germline V gives CDR1 SGHDN, CDR2 FVKESK. The germline V and J ends were trimmed by 0 bases and 5 bases, with 6 bases remaining between them. The CDR3 loop reads CASSQEFGDTQYF. The CDR3 DNA sequence: TGTGCCAGCAGCCAAGAGTTCGGAGATACGCAGTATTTT.

The chain is built from TRBV5-1 and TRBJ2-7; D gene unclear. This CDR3 has 15 residues. V lost 2 bases and J lost 0, with 12 bases in between. Germline lookup yields CDR1 SGHRS and CDR2 YFSETQ. Written as DNA, the CDR3 is TGCGCCAGCAGCTTAGTAAGCGTTGGCTCCTACGAGCAGTACTTC. Protein: CASSLVSVGSYEQYF.

This clonotype was recorded many times. The chain recombines TRBV27 with TRBJ2-7; D unresolved. This CDR3 is built from 14 residues. The ends were cut back, 3 bases at V and 2 bases at J, with 11 bases in the middle. Germline V gene lookup returns CDR1 MNHEY and CDR2 SMNVEV (reference sequence). This chain's CDR3 is CASSFGDSTYEQYF. For the CDR3, the DNA is TGTGCCAGCAGTTTTGGTGACTCCACCTACGAGCAGTACTTC.